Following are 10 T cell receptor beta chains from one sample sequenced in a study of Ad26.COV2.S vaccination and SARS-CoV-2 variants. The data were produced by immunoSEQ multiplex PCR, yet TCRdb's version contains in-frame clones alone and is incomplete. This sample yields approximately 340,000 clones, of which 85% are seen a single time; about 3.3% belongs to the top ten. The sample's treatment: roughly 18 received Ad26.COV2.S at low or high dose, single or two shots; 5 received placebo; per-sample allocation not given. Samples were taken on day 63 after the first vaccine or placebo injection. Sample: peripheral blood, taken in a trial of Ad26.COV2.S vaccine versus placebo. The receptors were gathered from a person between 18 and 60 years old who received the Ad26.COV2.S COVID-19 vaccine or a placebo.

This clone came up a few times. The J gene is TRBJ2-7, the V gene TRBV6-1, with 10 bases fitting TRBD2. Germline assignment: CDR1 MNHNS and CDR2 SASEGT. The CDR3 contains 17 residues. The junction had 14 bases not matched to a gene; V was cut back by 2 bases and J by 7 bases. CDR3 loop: CASSETTSGALRGEQYF. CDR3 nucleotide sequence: TGTGCCAGCAGTGAAACAACTAGCGGGGCCCTACGGGGAGAGCAGTACTTC.

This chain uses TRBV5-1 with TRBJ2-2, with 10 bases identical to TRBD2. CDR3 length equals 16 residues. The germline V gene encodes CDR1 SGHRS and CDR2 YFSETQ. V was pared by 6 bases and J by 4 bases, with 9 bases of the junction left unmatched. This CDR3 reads CASTLKSGRGTGELFF. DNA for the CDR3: TGCGCCAGCACTCTGAAGAGCGGGAGGGGCACCGGGGAGCTGTTTTTT. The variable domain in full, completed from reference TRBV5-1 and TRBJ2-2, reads KAGVTQTPRYLIKTRGQQVTLSCSPISGHRSVSWYQQTPGQGLQFLFEYFSETQRNKGNFPGRFSGRQFSNSRSEMNVSTLELGDSALYLCASTLKSGRGTGELFFGEGSRLTVL.

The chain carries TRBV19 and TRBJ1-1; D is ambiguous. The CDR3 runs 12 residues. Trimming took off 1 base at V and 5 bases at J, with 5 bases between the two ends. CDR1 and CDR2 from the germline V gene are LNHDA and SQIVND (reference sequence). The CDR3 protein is CASSIVPTEAFF. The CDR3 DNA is TGTGCCAGTAGTATAGTACCGACTGAAGCTTTCTTT.

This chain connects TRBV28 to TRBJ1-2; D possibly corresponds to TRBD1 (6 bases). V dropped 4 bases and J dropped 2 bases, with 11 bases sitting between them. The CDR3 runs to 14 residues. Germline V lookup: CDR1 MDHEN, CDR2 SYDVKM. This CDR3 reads CASSSPTGNYGYTF. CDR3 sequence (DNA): TGTGCCAGCAGTTCCCCCACAGGGAACTATGGCTACACCTTC.

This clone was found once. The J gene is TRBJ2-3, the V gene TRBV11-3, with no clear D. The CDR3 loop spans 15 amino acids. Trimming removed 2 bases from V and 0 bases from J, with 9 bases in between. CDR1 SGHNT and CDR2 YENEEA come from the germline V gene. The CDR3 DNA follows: TGTGCCAGCAGCTTACGCGCTGCCAGCACAGATACGCAGTATTTT. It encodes CASSLRAASTDTQYF.

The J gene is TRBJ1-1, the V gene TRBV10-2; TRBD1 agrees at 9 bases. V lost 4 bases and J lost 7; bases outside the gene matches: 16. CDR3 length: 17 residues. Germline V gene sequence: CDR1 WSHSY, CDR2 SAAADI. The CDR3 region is CASSGPFPGTGKIEAFF. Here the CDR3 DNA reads TGCGCCAGCAGTGGCCCCTTCCCCGGGACAGGGAAGATTGAAGCTTTCTTT.

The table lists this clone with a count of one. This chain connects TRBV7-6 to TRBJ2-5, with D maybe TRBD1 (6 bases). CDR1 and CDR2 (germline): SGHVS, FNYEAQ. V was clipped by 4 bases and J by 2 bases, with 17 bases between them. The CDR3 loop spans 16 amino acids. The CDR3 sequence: CASSSPVKRGQETQYF. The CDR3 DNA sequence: TGTGCCAGCAGCTCCCCTGTCAAGAGGGGGCAAGAGACCCAGTACTTC.

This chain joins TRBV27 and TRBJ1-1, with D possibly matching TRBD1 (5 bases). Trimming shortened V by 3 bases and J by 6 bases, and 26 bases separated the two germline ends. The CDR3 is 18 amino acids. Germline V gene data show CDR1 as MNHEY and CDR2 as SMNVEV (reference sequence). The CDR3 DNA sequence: TGTGCCAGCAGTTTGGGGGGGGGAGGACTAGGGTTGGTGCCTGAAGCTTTCTTT. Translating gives CASSLGGGGLGLVPEAFF.

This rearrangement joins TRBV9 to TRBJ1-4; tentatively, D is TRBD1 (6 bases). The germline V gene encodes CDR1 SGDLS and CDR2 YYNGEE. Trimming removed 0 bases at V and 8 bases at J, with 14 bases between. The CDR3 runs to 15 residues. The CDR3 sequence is CASSVAQGPREKLFF. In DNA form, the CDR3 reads TGTGCCAGCAGCGTAGCACAGGGTCCTCGGGAAAAACTGTTTTTT.

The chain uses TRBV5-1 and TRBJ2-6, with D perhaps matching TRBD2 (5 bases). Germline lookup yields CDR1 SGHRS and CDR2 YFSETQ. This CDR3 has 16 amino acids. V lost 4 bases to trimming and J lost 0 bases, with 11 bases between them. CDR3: CASSIDGDSGANVLTF. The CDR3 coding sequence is TGCGCCAGCAGCATCGACGGGGACTCTGGGGCCAACGTCCTGACTTTC.